Reported below is one T cell receptor (beta chain). The data were taken from a study of blood T cell repertoires in COVID-19. Study in general: From the United States, Italy and Spain came samples of acute and convalescent COVID-19.

TCRdb's copy holds only in-frame clones and misses some; the assay was immunoSEQ multiplex PCR. The repertoire has about 120,000 clones, 70% to 85% of them found once; the top ten carry less than 9%. Source material: peripheral blood. This clonotype was sampled from a man between 70 and 80 years old with active or convalescent COVID-19.

Here the CDR3 DNA reads TGTGCCAGCAGTTTACAGGTGAACACTGAAGCTTTCTTT. Protein product: CASSLQVNTEAFF. The J gene is TRBJ1-1, the V gene TRBV6-5; possible D gene TRBD1, 5 bases. Germline V gene sequence: CDR1 MNHEY, CDR2 SVGAGI. V dropped 4 bases and J dropped 0 bases, with 6 bases sitting between them. The CDR3 has 13 amino acids.